This passage covers 22 T cell receptor beta chains from one sample sequenced in a study of tumor and adjacent non-tumor tissue in lung cancer (dated by TCRdb to the late 2010s). Bulk unsorted tissue served as the source for RNA extraction, and RNA quality was assessed using a NanoDrop ND-1000 and an Agilent 2100. The protocol used for the library was multiplex PCR. TCRdb names Illumina HiSeq 2500 as the instrument used. TCRbeta libraries were built by three rounds of nested PCR using primers (Table S4), following protocols modified from ARM-PCR. TCRdb reprocessing: public reads trimmed at Q25 with fastp, clones called with MiXCR, in-frame beta chains kept. Every entry covers one CDR3 protein and lists the most common genes and DNA from its rows. Across this sample there are around 120,000 distinct CDR3 sequences, with roughly 64% seen only once. Roughly 13% of the sample is taken by the ten largest.

Source material: lung tumor tissue. The receptors here all came from a man aged 30 to 39 with non-small cell lung cancer.

This clonotype was recorded a few times. The rearrangement joins TRBV20-1 to TRBJ1-4; the match to TRBD1 covers 10 bases. Trimming removed 6 bases from V and 7 bases from J; junction bases left unmatched: 11. Germline CDR1 reads DFQATT; CDR2 reads SNEGSKA (reference sequence). The CDR3 has 15 amino acids. CDR3 region: CSATRMGTGAEKLFF. The DNA of the CDR3 is TGCAGTGCAACTAGGATGGGGACAGGGGCTGAAAAACTGTTTTTT.

This clonotype was seen ten or more times. The chain employs TRBV29-1 and TRBJ1-2, with D unresolved. The V gene lost 6 bases and the J gene lost 3 bases, with 14 bases spanning the gap. Germline V lookup: CDR1 SQVTM, CDR2 ANQGSEA. This CDR3 comprises 13 residues. The CDR3 DNA reads TGCAGCGTGGACTATACAAGTTACTATGGCTACACCTTC. This translates into CSVDYTSYYGYTF. Based on the CDR3 plus reference TRBV29-1 and TRBJ1-2, the full variable domain is SAVISQKPSRDICQRGTSLTIQCQVDSQVTMMFWYRQQPGQSLTLIATANQGSEATYESGFVIDKFPISRPNLTFSTLTVSNMSPEDSSIYLCSVDYTSYYGYTFGSGTRLTVV.

In regard to this clonotype: The germline gene is not matched at one end of the junction; a read error may be the cause. The chain has TRBV7-3 and TRBJ1-1; no clear D. The CDR3 is made up of 14 amino acids. Germline V gene sequence: CDR1 SGHTA, CDR2 FQGTGA. The CDR3 nucleotides read TGTGCCATCAGCTTAGGGCCACGGGACACTGAAGCTTTCTTT. Its protein is CAISLGPRDTEAFF.

On this clonotype itself: At one end, the junction sequence differs from germline, possibly due to a read error. This chain joins TRBV6-5 and TRBJ2-2; a possible D gene is TRBD2 (5 bases). Germline lookup yields CDR1 MNHEY and CDR2 SVGAGI. The CDR3 is made up of 12 amino acids. The CDR3 DNA follows: TGTGCCAACAGTTACTCGCTCGGGAAGCTGTTCTTT. Protein sequence: CANSYSLGKLFF.

As concerns this clonotype: A read error may be the cause here, since a much bigger clone is one base away. This sequence joins TRBV6-2 or TRBV6-3 and TRBJ2-6; D might be TRBD1 (5 bases). V was cut by 1 base and J by 0 bases, with 13 bases left in between. Germline V gene lookup returns CDR1 MNHEY and CDR2 SVGEGT. The CDR3 runs 18 residues. The CDR3 DNA reads TGTGCCAGCAGTTACTACGGACAAATTCACTCTGGGGCCAACGTCCTGACTTTC. Amino acid sequence: CASSYYGQIHSGANVLTF.

This clonotype is deemed medium-sized. This sequence joins TRBV6-5 and TRBJ1-1, with D possibly matching TRBD1 (6 bases). The V gene lost 1 base and the J gene lost 3 bases, with 9 bases spanning the gap. The germline CDR1 and CDR2 sequences are MNHEY and SVGAGI. This CDR3 spans 14 amino acids. The CDR3 DNA reads TGTGCCAGCAGTTACTTTGGGGGGCACACTGAAGCTTTCTTT. Translation: CASSYFGGHTEAFF.

The gene calls are TRBV5-4 and TRBJ2-3; D is tentatively TRBD1 or TRBD2 (5 bases each). Trimming took 3 bases from V and 5 from J, leaving 22 bases between them. CDR3 length equals 17 residues. Germline V gene sequence: CDR1 SGHNT, CDR2 YYREEE (reference sequence). CDR3 in DNA: TGTGCCAGCAGCTCGGGACCTCGGACTGGTGGAGTAGATACGCAGTATTTT. Amino acids: CASSSGPRTGGVDTQYF.

As regards this clonotype: This likely comes from a read error, as the CDR3 has no conserved phenylalanine or tryptophan at its end. The V gene is TRBV7-9, the J gene TRBJ2-5, with D tentatively TRBD2 (6 bases). The CDR3 totals 14 residues. Germline CDR1 SEHNR, CDR2 FQNEAQ (reference sequence). CDR3 in DNA: TGTACCAGCACCAATGGAGGGGAGTTGGAGACCCAGTACATC. Translating gives CTSTNGGELETQYI.

Worth noting for this clonotype: Since no conserved phenylalanine or tryptophan closes the CDR3, a read error is the likely cause. The DNA is omitted, as the CDR3 cannot be located on it reliably, and the CDR3 follows TCRdb's listing. The chain combines TRBV4-2 with TRBJ1-1; the table names TRBD1, a call not compared with the DNA. In germline, CDR1 is LGHNA, CDR2 YNFKEQ. Termini included, the CDR3 measures 14 amino acids. CDR3 loop: CASNQDRGTTEAIC.

As concerns this clonotype: No conserved phenylalanine or tryptophan ends this CDR3, so it is likely a read error. The V gene is TRBV5-6, the J gene TRBJ2-2; D is uncertain. Trimming removed 6 bases at V and 5 bases at J, with 11 bases between. The CDR3 is 13 residues long. Germline CDR1 is SGHDT and CDR2 is YYEEEE. The DNA for the CDR3 is TGTGCCAGCATCCTTTTGTGGACCGGGGAGCTGTTTGTT. The encoded protein is CASILLWTGELFV.

The chain couples TRBV20-1 to TRBJ2-3; TRBD2 aligns across 9 bases. Germline CDR1 is DFQATT and CDR2 is SNEGSKA (reference sequence). The CDR3 loop spans 16 amino acids. The J segment lost 6 bases and the V segment lost 6 bases, leaving 16 bases of the junction unmatched. For the CDR3, the DNA is TGCAGTGCGAAGAGGGGGGCTAGCGGGATAACGGATACGCAGTATTTT. Amino acid sequence: CSAKRGASGITDTQYF.

Concerning this clonotype itself: A junction boundary mismatches the germline segment, possibly from a read error. The gene calls are TRBV6-1 and TRBJ2-7, with unresolved D. The CDR3 has 13 amino acids. The germline V gene has CDR1 MNHNS and CDR2 SASEGT. CDR3 in amino acids: CASSRVGSYEQCF. CDR3 DNA: TGTGCCAGCAGTAGGGTGGGATCCTACGAGCAGTGCTTC.

This clonotype came up once. Sequence at one end of the junction differs from germline and may be a read error. The rearrangement joins TRBV11-3 to TRBJ2-1, with a weak D call TRBD2 (7 bases). The CDR3 covers 15 residues. CDR1 is SGHNT and CDR2 is YENEEA in the germline V gene. CDR3 coding DNA: TGTACCAGCAGTTGGAGAGGGGGAGGGGACAATGAGCAGTTCTTC. Amino acid sequence: CTSSWRGGGDNEQFF.

V is TRBV12-3 or TRBV12-4 and J is TRBJ1-3, with D unclear. Trimming removed 6 bases at V and 2 bases at J, with 14 bases between. This CDR3 comprises 15 residues. The CDR3 loop reads CASSPLAGAGNTIYF. In nucleotides, the CDR3 is TGTGCCAGCAGCCCCCTGGCGGGAGCTGGAAACACCATATATTTT.

Concerning this clonotype itself: Relative to the germline gene, one junction end is altered; a read error may explain this. The chain has TRBV20-1 and TRBJ2-5, with a tentative D call TRBD2 (5 bases). Per germline, CDR1 DFQATT and CDR2 SNEGSKA (reference sequence). The CDR3 loop spans 13 amino acids. The CDR3 loop reads CSAGGPYRETQYF. The CDR3 coding sequence is TGCAGTGCTGGAGGCCCCTATAGAGAGACCCAATACTTC.

This clonotype was counted at least ten times. The J gene is TRBJ1-1, the V gene TRBV29-1; a weak D match, TRBD1 (6 bases). The CDR3 is 14 residues long. The V end was cut by 6 bases, the J end by 4 bases, with 18 bases between. In germline, CDR1 is SQVTM, CDR2 ANQGSEA. The CDR3, as DNA: TGCAGCGTGGTGGGGGGGGCCTTGGGCACTGAAGCTTTCTTT. Protein product: CSVVGGALGTEAFF.

Concerning this clonotype itself: A read error is possible here, since a much larger clone lies one base away. The rearrangement joins TRBV6-2 or TRBV6-3 to TRBJ2-5; weak D call: TRBD2 (6 bases). The CDR3 sequence is 18 residues long. Between the trimmed V and J ends, which lost 4 bases and 3 bases, there was a span of 24 bases. Germline V CDR1 and CDR2: MNHEY, SVGEGT. CDR3 amino acids: CASSFPASQRVGEETQYF. CDR3 sequence (DNA): TGTGCCAGCAGTTTTCCAGCCTCTCAGCGGGTTGGGGAAGAGACCCAGTACTTC.

Details on this clonotype: The junction departs from the called germline gene at one end, perhaps through a read error. This chain links TRBV6-5 with TRBJ1-1; D is ambiguous. Germline V CDR1 and CDR2: MNHEY, SVGAGI. The CDR3 runs to 14 residues. The CDR3 spells CACSYSGVNTEAFF. The CDR3 DNA reads TGTGCCTGCAGTTACTCGGGTGTGAACACTGAAGCTTTCTTT.

The chain joins TRBV29-1 to TRBJ2-5, with a possible D match to TRBD1 (6 bases). Trimming removed 4 bases at V and 1 base at J, with 16 bases between. In germline, CDR1 is SQVTM, CDR2 ANQGSEA. The CDR3 contains 15 residues. CDR3 protein: CSVGGHLNSQETQYF. The DNA for the CDR3 is TGCAGCGTTGGGGGACACCTCAACTCCCAAGAGACCCAGTACTTC.

The CDR3 spells CASTVGGEETQYF. Written as DNA, the CDR3 is TGTGCCAGCACCGTAGGAGGGGAGGAGACCCAGTACTTC. This chain joins TRBV12-3 or TRBV12-4 and TRBJ2-5; weak D call: TRBD2 (6 bases). The CDR3 totals 13 residues. The V end was cut by 7 bases, the J end by 5 bases, with 14 bases between.

Points on this clonotype: This CDR3 is missing its conserved last phenylalanine or tryptophan, likely due to a read error. This chain uses TRBV6-2 or TRBV6-3 with TRBJ1-1; D ambiguous. Germline CDR1 is MNHEY and CDR2 is SVGEGT. The CDR3 covers 11 residues. Trimming stripped 7 bases from V and 7 bases from J, with 10 bases between. The CDR3 sequence is CASTGELEAFI. CDR3 sequence (DNA): TGTGCCAGCACTGGGGAACTTGAAGCTTTCATT.

This clonotype was found many times. This chain connects TRBV4-3 to TRBJ2-6; D is unclear. V was pared by 1 base and J by 0 bases, with 7 bases between. The CDR3 is 16 residues long. Germline V gives CDR1 LGHNA, CDR2 YSLEER. This CDR3 is CASSQVWYSGANVLTF. The CDR3 DNA is TGCGCCAGCAGCCAAGTTTGGTACTCTGGGGCCAACGTCCTGACTTTC.